This T cell receptor beta chain was recovered during a study of blood T cell repertoires in COVID-19. The protocol was immunoSEQ multiplex PCR, while the TCRdb copy is restricted to in-frame clones and leaves out a portion. Among a few hundred thousand clones, roughly four fifths were seen once, and the ten largest hold less than 6%. J was trimmed by 4 bases and V by 4 bases; bases with no gene match: 5. CDR1 and CDR2 (germline): PRHDT, FYEKMQ (reference sequence). The CDR3 totals 15 residues. The sample comprised PBMCs or T cells enriched from blood (not recorded which). The clonotype originates from a woman aged 45-65 years who had recovered from COVID-19. The chain couples TRBV13 to TRBJ1-1, with 11 bases identical to TRBD1. The CDR3 region has the DNA TGTGCCAGCAGCTCGGACAGGGGGCTGCGCACTGAAGCTTTCTTT. This translates into CASSSDRGLRTEAFF.